The next 10 T cell receptor beta chains were all read from a single sample in a study of Ad26.COV2.S vaccination and SARS-CoV-2 variants (dated by TCRdb to about 2021). Receptor libraries were prepared by the immunoSEQ multiplex PCR assay. This immuneACCESS table, as held by TCRdb, lists in-frame sequences with V and J called but not all clones. Of the missing ones, under half trace to an unresolved V gene in checked studies; the others have no known cause. For this sample there are roughly 300,000 clones; about 85% appear just once. Approximately 5.9% of the sample lies in the top ten. Sample treatment or condition, as interpreted from the label and publication: some 20 received Ad26.COV2.S at low or high dose, single or two shots; roughly 5 received placebo; per-sample allocation not given. Repertoires of vaccine and placebo recipients were sequenced from samples collected on day 63 after the first injection.

This specimen consisted of peripheral blood, obtained in a trial of Ad26.COV2.S vaccine versus placebo. The origin of the receptors is a person between 18 and 65 years old who received the Ad26.COV2.S COVID-19 vaccine or a placebo.

A few counts support this clone. The gene calls are TRBV5-4 and TRBJ1-1, with D possibly matching TRBD1 (5 bases). V lost 2 bases to trimming and J lost 5 bases, with 13 bases between them. The CDR3 totals 14 residues. Per the germline V gene, CDR1 is SGHNT and CDR2 is YYREEE (reference sequence). CDR3: CASSLRGGGTEAFF. CDR3 coding DNA: TGTGCCAGCAGCTTACGGGGCGGTGGGACTGAAGCTTTCTTT.

The chain recombines TRBV5-5 with TRBJ2-2; D ambiguous. The V end was cut by 0 bases, the J end by 1 base, with 7 bases between. This CDR3 is built from 15 residues. Germline CDR1 reads SGHKS; CDR2 reads YYEKEE (reference sequence). CDR3 protein: CASSLADLNTGELFF. The CDR3 coding sequence is TGTGCCAGCAGCTTGGCTGACTTGAACACCGGGGAGCTGTTTTTT.

This clone was seen a single time. The DNA for the CDR3 is TGTGCCAGCAGCCGTGGACAGGGGGCAGATACGCAGTATTTT. Its protein product is CASSRGQGADTQYF. This chain uses TRBV11-2 with TRBJ2-3, with 10 bases that match TRBD1. The trim removed 5 bases at V and 4 bases at J, leaving 3 bases unmatched. This CDR3 contains 14 residues. CDR1 and CDR2 from the germline V gene are SGHAT and FQNNGV. The entire variable domain, with the rest obtained from reference TRBV11-2 and TRBJ2-3, is as follows: EAGVAQSPRYKIIEKRQSVAFWCNPISGHATLYWYQQILGQGPKLLIQFQNNGVVDDSQLPKDRFSAERLKGVDSTLKIQPAKLEDSAVYLCASSRGQGADTQYFGPGTRLTVL.

A few counts support this clone. V gene TRBV9 combines with J gene TRBJ1-2; D is unclear. Germline V gene lookup returns CDR1 SGDLS and CDR2 YYNGEE. V lost 0 bases to trimming and J lost 4 bases, with 13 bases between them. The CDR3 totals 15 residues. CDR3 in DNA: TGTGCCAGCAGCGTAGAGGCGGACGGGCTCTATGGCTACACCTTC. Translation gives CASSVEADGLYGYTF.

V is TRBV19 and J is TRBJ2-7; 9 bases match TRBD1. The CDR3 sequence is 14 residues long. From germline, CDR1 is LNHDA and CDR2 SQIVND (reference sequence). With 4 bases clipped from V and 4 bases from J, the junction kept 5 bases outside the gene matches. Here the CDR3 DNA reads TGTGCCAGTAGTACGACAGGGGGGAGTTACGAGCAGTACTTC. Translation gives CASSTTGGSYEQYF.

The V call is TRBV6-5, the J call TRBJ2-7; D call uncertain. The CDR3 consists of 15 residues. Germline CDR1 MNHEY, CDR2 SVGAGI. Between the trimmed V and J ends, which lost 6 bases and 1 base, there was a span of 16 bases. The CDR3 sequence is CASSYDRSPSYEQYF. The CDR3 coding sequence is TGTGCCAGCAGCTATGATCGGAGCCCTTCCTACGAGCAGTACTTC.

A few counts support this clone. This chain uses TRBV29-1 with TRBJ1-1, with D possibly matching TRBD1 (5 bases). This CDR3 spans 12 amino acids. Germline V gene data show CDR1 as SQVTM and CDR2 as ANQGSEA. V was cut by 0 bases and J by 10 bases, with 12 bases left in between. The DNA of the CDR3 is TGCAGCGTTGAAGATCTTATGGACACAGCTTTCTTT. This gives the protein CSVEDLMDTAFF.

This rearrangement joins TRBV7-2 to TRBJ1-3; 7 bases are shared with TRBD1. This CDR3 has 14 residues. Germline V lookup: CDR1 SGHTA, CDR2 FQGNSA. The J segment lost 2 bases and the V segment lost 5 bases, leaving 3 bases of the junction unmatched. CDR3 sequence: CASSLGTAGNTIYF. The CDR3 bases are TGTGCCAGCAGCCTAGGGACAGCTGGAAACACCATATATTTT.

This clone appeared once. The chain combines TRBV7-2 with TRBJ2-7; 12 bases are shared with TRBD1. V gave up 4 bases and J gave up 4 bases; unmatched junction bases: 8. From germline, CDR1 is SGHTA and CDR2 FQGNSA. This CDR3 contains 16 residues. Written as DNA, the CDR3 is TGTGCCAGCAGCTACTCGCCGGGACAGGGGGCATACGAGCAGTACTTC. It codes for CASSYSPGQGAYEQYF.

The chain employs TRBV5-1 and TRBJ2-7, with 7 bases matching TRBD1. CDR3 length: 14 residues. Per germline, CDR1 SGHRS and CDR2 YFSETQ. The junction had 7 bases not matched to a gene; V was cut back by 4 bases and J by 3 bases. CDR3 sequence: CASSGGQTLYEQYF. The CDR3 nucleotides are TGCGCCAGCAGCGGGGGACAGACCCTCTACGAGCAGTACTTC.